This T cell receptor (beta chain) was recovered during a study of cytomegalovirus exposure and HLA in healthy donors. PCR was performed using 60 Vbeta and 13 Jbeta primers. Assay: immunoSEQ multiplex PCR; the TCRdb copy retains only in-frame clones and omits some. This sample yields about 83,000 clones, of which 60% to 85% are seen a single time; over 4.5% belongs to the top ten. Per the germline V gene, CDR1 is SNHLY and CDR2 is FYNNEI. With 6 bases removed from V and 0 bases from J, the gap between germline ends came to 9 bases. The CDR3 loop spans 14 amino acids. The V gene is TRBV2, the J gene TRBJ1-5, with D perhaps matching TRBD1 (5 bases). Material for sequencing was PBMCs. The sequence derives from a man between 18 and 29 years old in good health and CMV-seropositive. DNA for the CDR3: TGTGCCAGCAGAAGCGACAGTAGCAATCAGCCCCAGCATTTT. Protein product: CASRSDSSNQPQHF.